These 16 T cell receptor beta chains share one sample of origin, sequenced in a study of control samples from healthy donors and cancer patients. Libraries were prepared by immunoSEQ multiplex PCR; TCRdb keeps only in-frame clonotypes and omits some of them. Of under 65,000 clones in the sample, around 85% were seen once. The sequenced sample consisted of PBMCs. These receptors all come from a woman between 50 and 59 years old with lung cancer.

This chain joins TRBV20-1 and TRBJ1-2, with TRBD1 as a possible D gene (6 bases). The germline gives CDR1 DFQATT, CDR2 SNEGSKA (reference sequence). This CDR3 is built from 10 residues. V was pared by 5 bases and J by 8 bases, with 9 bases between. The CDR3: CSAPDRGYTF. CDR3 sequence (DNA): TGCAGTGCTCCCGACAGGGGCTACACCTTC.

The chain links TRBV6-2 or TRBV6-3 to TRBJ2-5; D gene uncertain. This CDR3 region has 13 residues. The V and J ends lost 4 bases and 5 bases respectively, with 11 bases between them. Germline V gene data show CDR1 as MNHEY and CDR2 as SVGEGT. The CDR3 loop is CASSLQFGETQYF. In DNA form, the CDR3 reads TGTGCCAGCAGTTTACAATTTGGGGAGACCCAGTACTTC.

CDR3 loop: CASRGQGYNEQFF. DNA for the CDR3: TGTGCCAGCAGGGGACAGGGTTACAATGAGCAGTTCTTC. This chain links TRBV2 with TRBJ2-1; 9 bases agree with TRBD1. This CDR3 has 13 amino acids. Germline CDR1 is SNHLY and CDR2 is FYNNEI. The V segment lost 6 bases and the J segment 4 bases; nucleotides outside the gene matches: 1. Full variable domain (remainder filled in from reference TRBV2 and TRBJ2-1): EPEVTQTPSHQVTQMGQEVILRCVPISNHLYFYWYRQILGQKVEFLVSFYNNEISEKSEIFDDQFSVERPDGSNFTLKIRSTKLEDSAMYFCASRGQGYNEQFFGPGTRLTVL.

The rearrangement joins TRBV11-2 to TRBJ2-3; no reliable D call. The germline CDR1 and CDR2 sequences are SGHAT and FQNNGV. Trimming took 0 bases from V and 4 from J, leaving 2 bases between them. This CDR3 region has 12 residues. The CDR3 coding sequence is TGTGCCAGCAGCTTAGAATCAGATACGCAGTATTTT. The encoded protein is CASSLESDTQYF.

This chain connects TRBV15 to TRBJ2-7; D possibly corresponds to TRBD2 (6 bases). V lost 1 base and J 3 bases, leaving 13 bases between the germline ends. Germline V gene sequence: CDR1 LNHNV, CDR2 YYDKDF (reference sequence). The CDR3 spans 15 residues. CDR3 region: CATSRGGESSYEQYF. The CDR3 DNA sequence: TGTGCCACCAGCAGAGGCGGGGAGTCCAGCTACGAGCAGTACTTC.

The gene calls are TRBV2 and TRBJ1-5, with D possibly matching TRBD1 (6 bases). Trimming removed 5 bases at V and 7 bases at J, with 12 bases between. The germline V gene has CDR1 SNHLY and CDR2 FYNNEI. The CDR3 sequence is 13 residues long. In nucleotides, the CDR3 is TGTGCCAGCAGTCCTTTACAGGGACAGCCCCAGCATTTT. It encodes CASSPLQGQPQHF.

V is TRBV12-3 or TRBV12-4 and J is TRBJ2-7; no clear D. The V gene lost 3 bases and the J gene lost 3 bases, with 6 bases spanning the gap. The CDR3 loop spans 12 amino acids. Here the CDR3 reads CASSFQDYEQYF. The CDR3 DNA reads TGTGCCAGCAGTTTTCAGGACTACGAGCAGTACTTC.

The chain employs TRBV9 and TRBJ2-1; D remains unclear. Germline V gives CDR1 SGDLS, CDR2 YYNGEE. The length of the CDR3 is 14 residues. The ends were cut back, 4 bases at V and 0 bases at J, with 8 bases in the middle. CDR3 coding DNA: TGTGCCAGCAGCCCCGGTAGCTCCTACAATGAGCAGTTCTTC. Residues: CASSPGSSYNEQFF.

The chain recombines TRBV19 with TRBJ1-6; the D is unclear. Germline lookup yields CDR1 LNHDA and CDR2 SQIVND (reference sequence). This CDR3 comprises 15 residues. Deletions cut 3 bases from V and 3 bases from J, with 9 bases between. CDR3: CASSIRTYYNSPLHF. CDR3 nucleotide sequence: TGTGCCAGTAGTATTCGGACTTACTATAATTCACCCCTCCACTTT.

The V gene is TRBV5-1, the J gene TRBJ2-1; unclear D gene. The CDR3 contains 13 residues. Trimming cost V 0 bases and J 5 bases, with 6 bases left between them. Germline V CDR1 and CDR2: SGHRS, YFSETQ. CDR3 region: CASSLATDNEQFF. The CDR3 DNA reads TGCGCCAGCAGCTTGGCAACAGACAATGAGCAGTTCTTC.

This clone was counted a single time. The genes are TRBV4-1 and TRBJ2-1, with a tentative D call TRBD1 (6 bases). Per germline, CDR1 MGHRA and CDR2 YSYEKL. Trimming took 0 bases from V and 3 from J, leaving 9 bases between them. The CDR3 runs 15 residues. CDR3 loop: CASSQDRGIYNEQFF. The CDR3, as DNA: TGCGCCAGCAGCCAAGACAGGGGAATCTACAATGAGCAGTTCTTC.

The J gene is TRBJ2-1, the V gene TRBV2; perhaps D is TRBD1 or TRBD2 (5 bases each). The length of the CDR3 is 13 residues. Trimming stripped 1 base from V and 10 bases from J, with 11 bases between. The V gene's germline CDR1 is SNHLY and CDR2 FYNNEI. The CDR3 loop reads CASSEVFGDEQFF. In DNA form, the CDR3 reads TGTGCCAGCAGTGAAGTATTTGGGGACGAGCAGTTCTTC.

The table lists this clone with a few counts. The chain links TRBV7-2 to TRBJ2-2; 15 nucleotides align to TRBD2. Germline CDR1 and CDR2: SGHTA and FQGNSA. With 5 bases clipped from V and 6 bases from J, the junction kept 7 bases outside the gene matches. The CDR3 is 17 amino acids. The CDR3 reads CASSRRTSGGAAGELFF. The DNA for the CDR3 is TGTGCCAGCAGCCGCAGGACTAGCGGGGGGGCGGCCGGGGAGCTGTTTTTT.

To note about this clone: Germline and junction disagree at one end, which may indicate a read error. V is TRBV27 and J is TRBJ2-1; D is undetermined. Germline CDR1 is MNHEY and CDR2 is SMNVEV (reference sequence). This CDR3 has 13 amino acids. For the CDR3, the DNA is TGTGCCAGCAGAGACGACGGCTACGATGAGCAGTTCTTC. Amino acid sequence: CASRDDGYDEQFF.

In DNA form, the CDR3 reads TGCAGCGTTGAGGCGGGGGCGGGCGATGGCTACACCTTC. Translation gives CSVEAGAGDGYTF. This chain joins TRBV29-1 and TRBJ1-2, with D possibly TRBD1 on 6 matching bases. This CDR3 has 13 residues. V was shortened by 3 bases and J by 6 bases, with 14 bases between the two germline ends. Per the germline V gene, CDR1 is SQVTM and CDR2 is ANQGSEA.

This chain joins TRBV19 and TRBJ2-3; D might be TRBD1 (6 bases). In germline, CDR1 is LNHDA, CDR2 SQIVND (reference sequence). The CDR3 is 15 residues long. V was pared by 3 bases and J by 2 bases, with 12 bases between. The CDR3 here is CASSMSRGHTDTQYF. CDR3 in DNA: TGTGCCAGTAGTATGTCCAGGGGACACACAGATACGCAGTATTTT.